Each of the 18 T cell receptor beta chains below was sequenced from the same sample in a study of cytomegalovirus exposure and HLA in healthy donors. PCR involved 60 Vbeta and 13 Jbeta primers. Method: immunoSEQ multiplex PCR; TCRdb's copy keeps in-frame clones and lacks some. The table lists 65,000 to 75,000 clones, about two thirds of them singletons. The sequenced material came from PBMCs. These receptors all stem from a man aged 40-49 years in good health and CMV-seropositive.

The chain is built from TRBV30 and TRBJ1-6; D might be TRBD1 (6 bases). V was shortened by 3 bases and J by 7 bases, with 10 bases between the two germline ends. CDR1 and CDR2 from the germline V gene are GTSNPN and SVGIG (reference sequence). CDR3 length: 13 residues. CDR3 residues: CAWRGQGNSPLHF. Written as DNA, the CDR3 is TGTGCCTGGAGGGGGCAGGGGAATTCACCCCTCCACTTT.

The V gene is TRBV13, the J gene TRBJ2-3; 9 bases line up with TRBD1. Trimming took 5 bases from V and 5 from J; bases not matched to a gene: 2. This CDR3 has 13 amino acids. CDR1 and CDR2 from the germline V gene are PRHDT and FYEKMQ (reference sequence). CDR3 sequence (DNA): TGTGCCAGCAGCACGGACAGGGGAGATACGCAGTATTTT. It specifies CASSTDRGDTQYF.

The rearrangement uses TRBV6-5 and TRBJ1-1; 8 nucleotides match TRBD1. V shed 2 bases, J shed 6 bases, and the junction held 5 bases outside the gene matches. The length of the CDR3 is 14 residues. Germline CDR1 is MNHEY and CDR2 is SVGAGI. This CDR3 reads CASSYEQGEAEAFF. The CDR3 DNA follows: TGTGCCAGCAGTTACGAACAGGGGGAGGCTGAAGCTTTCTTT.

The sample holds a few counts of this clone. The J gene is TRBJ2-2, the V gene TRBV4-3, with 9 bases aligning to TRBD1. The CDR3 loop spans 16 amino acids. V was pared by 3 bases and J by 6 bases, with 8 bases of the junction left unmatched. Germline lookup yields CDR1 LGHNA and CDR2 YSLEER. The CDR3 DNA sequence: TGCGCCAGCAGCCACCTACCGGGACAGGGACCCGGGGAGCTGTTTTTT. It encodes CASSHLPGQGPGELFF.

This sequence joins TRBV11-1 and TRBJ2-3; a weak D match, TRBD2 (7 bases). Germline assignment: CDR1 SGHAT and CDR2 FQDESV (reference sequence). Trimming stripped 5 bases from V and 5 bases from J, with 17 bases between. The CDR3 covers 15 residues. The CDR3 sequence is CASSLIRGALDTQYF. DNA for the CDR3: TGTGCCAGCAGCCTAATCCGGGGGGCTCTAGATACGCAGTATTTT.

V gene TRBV5-6 combines with J gene TRBJ2-7; 7 nucleotides line up with TRBD1. CDR1 and CDR2 from the germline V gene are SGHDT and YYEEEE. This CDR3 spans 15 amino acids. V shed 6 bases, J shed 2 bases, and the junction held 11 bases outside the gene matches. CDR3 nucleotide sequence: TGTGCCAGCACCTCCCCCGGGACAGAGGCCTACGAGCAGTACTTC. Its translation is CASTSPGTEAYEQYF.

As for this clone: The junction shows a germline mismatch at one end, possibly a read error. The chain recombines TRBV7-7 with TRBJ2-5, with 11 bases identical to TRBD2. Per germline, CDR1 SSHAT and CDR2 FNYEAQ (reference sequence). The CDR3 runs to 14 residues. CDR3 amino acids: CASSLNSGGGTQYF. CDR3 in DNA: TGTGCTAGCAGCTTAAATAGCGGGGGGGGTACCCAGTACTTC.

The J gene is TRBJ2-7, the V gene TRBV25-1; TRBD2 matches 9 bases. CDR3 length equals 15 residues. Germline V gene sequence: CDR1 MGHDK, CDR2 SYGVNS. V gave up 2 bases and J gave up 8 bases; unmatched junction bases: 10. The CDR3 region is CASSENGGRGEKQYF. The CDR3 bases are TGTGCCAGCAGTGAAAATGGCGGGAGGGGAGAAAAGCAGTACTTC.

The chain has TRBV2 and TRBJ2-3, with D hard to call. Trimming removed 6 bases from V and 0 bases from J, with 13 bases in between. Germline V gene data show CDR1 as SNHLY and CDR2 as FYNNEI. The CDR3 contains 15 residues. The CDR3 nucleotides are TGTGCCAGCAGGCGGCTTGGATTGAGCACAGATACGCAGTATTTT. Translating it yields CASRRLGLSTDTQYF.

This clone was counted a few times. The rearrangement joins TRBV6-5 to TRBJ1-2; 9 bases match TRBD1. Germline V lookup: CDR1 MNHEY, CDR2 SVGAGI. Losses at the gene ends were 7 bases for V and 7 bases for J; bases not matched to a gene: 10. The CDR3 extends over 14 amino acids. The CDR3 loop is CASTPDRGSGGYTF. CDR3 nucleotides: TGTGCCAGCACCCCGGACAGGGGTAGTGGTGGCTACACCTTC.

V is TRBV4-3 and J is TRBJ2-1, with D possibly TRBD2 on 5 matching bases. V lost 1 base to trimming and J lost 2 bases, with 12 bases between them. The CDR3 contains 16 residues. Germline CDR1 and CDR2: LGHNA and YSLEER. The CDR3, as DNA: TGCGCCAGCAGCCAAGGGGAGAGTTTAGCCTACAATGAGCAGTTCTTC. Translating it yields CASSQGESLAYNEQFF.

This clone was detected a few times. The junction shows a germline mismatch at one end, possibly a read error. The chain uses TRBV7-9 and TRBJ2-5; D gene uncertain. The end of the DNA is better explained by TRBJ2-7, so the J call may be wrong. The CDR3 is 12 residues long. Germline V gene data show CDR1 as SEHNR and CDR2 as FQNEAQ (reference sequence). The CDR3 sequence: CSSSLGGYEQYF. Here the CDR3 DNA reads TGTTCCAGCAGCTTAGGCGGTTACGAGCAGTACTTC.

This sequence joins TRBV19 and TRBJ2-7, with no clear D. CDR1 is LNHDA, CDR2 SQIVND, per germline (reference sequence). The CDR3 loop spans 14 amino acids. V lost 4 bases to trimming and J lost 0 bases, with 10 bases between them. DNA of the CDR3: TGTGCCAGTAGTAACTCGATGAGCTCCTACGAGCAGTACTTC. Protein product: CASSNSMSSYEQYF.

This clone was counted only a few times. The chain recombines TRBV13 with TRBJ2-7; 11 bases map to TRBD1. Looked up from germline, CDR1 is PRHDT and CDR2 is FYEKMQ (reference sequence). After removal of 3 bases from V and 7 bases from J, the junction contained 11 bases not matched to a gene. The CDR3 length is 16 residues. CDR3 sequence reads: CASSLLGTGGPIEQYF. The CDR3 nucleotides read TGTGCCAGCAGCTTGTTAGGGACAGGGGGACCCATTGAGCAGTACTTC.

Concerning this clone: A junction end diverges from the germline sequence, so it may reflect a read error. This chain links TRBV5-1 with TRBJ1-4, with 9 bases fitting TRBD1. The CDR3 is made up of 14 amino acids. Germline V lookup: CDR1 SGHRS, CDR2 YFSETQ. CDR3 in amino acids: CASRLGQGNEKLFF. The CDR3 nucleotides are TGCGCCAGCCGCTTGGGACAGGGAAATGAAAAACTGTTTTTT.

The rearrangement uses TRBV5-6 and TRBJ1-5; 7 nucleotides agree with TRBD1. The CDR3 sequence is 13 residues long. J gave up 6 bases and V 4 bases, and 4 bases lay outside the gene matches. The germline CDR1 and CDR2 sequences are SGHDT and YYEEEE. The CDR3 nucleotides read TGTGCCAGCAGCAAACAGGGGATTCAGCCCCAGCATTTT. Translated: CASSKQGIQPQHF. The variable domain in full, with the rest retrieved from reference TRBV5-6 and TRBJ1-5, is DAGVTQSPTHLIKTRGQQVTLRCSPKSGHDTVSWYQQALGQGPQFIFQYYEEEERQRGNFPDRFSGHQFPNYSSELNVNALLLGDSALYLCASSKQGIQPQHFGDGTRLSIL.

This clone occurred a few times. The J gene is TRBJ2-1, the V gene TRBV29-1; TRBD2 matches 9 bases. Germline CDR1 SQVTM, CDR2 ANQGSEA. This CDR3 spans 13 amino acids. Trimming at V came to 5 bases and at J to 7 bases, leaving 6 bases not matched to a gene. As DNA, the CDR3 is TGCAGCGTTAATCGGCTAGCGGGGAATGAGCAGTTCTTC. This sequence encodes CSVNRLAGNEQFF.

V gene TRBV18 combines with J gene TRBJ1-2; TRBD1 agrees at 8 bases. With V trimmed by 0 bases and J by 10 bases, 4 bases remained unmatched. Germline V lookup: CDR1 KGHSH, CDR2 LQKENI. The CDR3 contains 13 residues. CDR3 region: CASSPPGQVDYTF. In DNA form, the CDR3 reads TGTGCCAGCTCACCACCGGGACAGGTAGACTACACCTTC.